This TCR beta chain is from a study of cytomegalovirus exposure and HLA in healthy donors (dated by TCRdb to about 2017). For the study in its entirety: An earlier analysis of approximately 640 of the donors reported 250 to 300 Gb of sequence data and 100 million to 130 million unique TCR beta sequences from 150 million to 200 million T cells. An early release that covered roughly 600 HLA-typed donors contained approximately 300 gigabases of sequencing data and 85 million to 100 million unique TCR sequences. The genetic ancestry cluster associated with self-reported Caucasian donors included over 80% of the 350 to 500 genotyped donors. The study was designed to test whether signatures of past pathogen exposure could be identified by cataloging public T cell receptors. The study used immunosequencing to profile the T cell repertoires of approximately 650 subjects and linked those repertoires to cytomegalovirus serostatus. In addition to the first cohort of 666 subjects, a separate validation cohort of some 120 different subjects was used. To predict cytomegalovirus infection status, the study combined high-throughput TCR immunosequencing, statistical association of individual TCRs with disease status, and machine learning. To study patterns of TCR occurrence, a later analysis re-analyzed previously published TCR beta repertoires from 700 or so donors and added high-resolution HLA genotyping. In the later analysis, no new phenotypic data were used to find candidate immune exposures; instead, reliance was placed on TCR beta sequences and their occurrence across donors. In an earlier analysis of about 590 of the donors, high-throughput TCR beta sequencing was used to judge whether each TCR beta V gene segment behaved as functional or pseudogenic. Donor age, sex, ethnicity and CMV serostatus were collected together with the repertoire data. A later genetic analysis used genome-wide SNP genotypes for about 55% of the 666 donors, treating that subset as a discovery cohort. All discovery cohort repertoires had been generated on a single sequencing platform. Both class I and class II loci were covered by HLA typing, at four-digit resolution. Typing coverage varied by locus: about 620-630 donors for A, B, C, DRB1 and DQB1; approximately 500 for DQA1; over 600 for DPA1; roughly 450 for DPB1. Because of strong linkage in the cohort, roughly 5 DR-DQ haplotypes were treated as single units for association and clustering. Among about 360 genotyped donors of the cohort, an average of roughly 240,000 unique TCR beta nucleotide sequences were sequenced per donor, 15% to 20% of them non-productive. What the research found in general, with its limitations: This cohort had only TCR beta chains sequenced, and the lack of alpha or paired-chain data limited which features could be detected. In a later analysis, the rate of TCR association differed among HLA loci, with DRB1 alleles having the most associated TCRs and HLA-C alleles having the fewest. In a later genetic analysis, a missense DCLRE1C variant was associated with V-gene and J-gene trimming of TCR beta chains, and the association was replicated in an independent cohort. A later genetic analysis reported fewer N-insertions in productive TCRs among donors in an Asian-associated ancestry cluster than the roughly 620-donor mean. The authors suggested that the approach could potentially be extended to other disease states and immunological phenotypes. In an earlier analysis of approximately 590 of the donors, most TCR beta V segments were observed in productive rearrangements about 87% or about 30% of the time, broadly matching IMGT annotations. In a later analysis, HLA-associated TCR beta chains showed more clonal expansion and lower generation probabilities than non-associated chains that were equally common. Strong co-occurrence of HLA alleles, especially DR and DQ, made assigning TCR associations to individual alleles difficult. CMV serostatus was the only immune exposure information available for the cohort. In a later analysis, several top co-occurrence clusters were reported to appear linked to parvovirus B19, influenza, CMV and Epstein-Barr virus. At a false discovery rate of 0.05, a later analysis linked approximately 18,000 TCR beta sequences to specific HLA alleles. A further reported finding was that TCR beta sequences accurately predicted the HLA-A and HLA-B alleles for most subjects in the first cohort. Because counts were too low, about 15 rarely observed V segments, including chromosome 9 orphons, were left out of the earlier analysis of approximately 580 of the donors. Most CMV-associated TCR beta chains appeared to be HLA-restricted in a later analysis, and the HLA associations seemed to be driven largely by CMV exposure. A cluster of highly shared sequence variants was judged likely to represent a technical artifact of the sequencing pipeline. Cytomegalovirus status was reported to be diagnosed by the classifier with high specificity and sensitivity in both the original and validation cohorts. A few of the identified cytomegalovirus-associated TCR beta chains were confirmed in vitro to be specific for cytomegalovirus antigens. The presence/absence analyses assumed that sequencing depth was roughly uniform across donors, and that assumption may not be true. The study listed approximately 160 TCR beta chains as associated with cytomegalovirus. Correlated functional status among segregating V segments might reflect linkage disequilibrium, but an unknown experimental factor could not be ruled out. Most TCR sequences were observed very rarely across donors, whereas some public TCRs were present in many individuals. The 87-base-pair reads could not distinguish some IMGT-functional V segments, including TRBV6-2 and TRBV6-3, so those segments were excluded. HLA typing was unavailable for some donors at each locus, so association tests used only the typed subset.

Cut back by 11 bases and 0 bases, the V and J ends lie 16 bases apart. In the germline V gene (reference sequence), CDR1 corresponds to SEHNR and CDR2 to FQNEAQ. The CDR3, from cysteine to phenylalanine, totals 14 residues. The DNA shown is the 42-base CDR3, in frame from base 1. The cohort was made up of 650 to 700 healthy bone marrow donors. Cohort members were all nominally healthy when sampled, although unrecorded immune exposures were likely present. The donor tested CMV seronegative and was one of the 352 seronegative cohort members. Every donor gave a peripheral blood sample, and the peripheral blood mononuclear cells from that sample were used for TCR beta sequencing. The Qiagen DNeasy Blood Extraction Kit was used to extract genomic DNA from the blood cell samples. Library prep was done by the immunoSEQ multiplex PCR assay. A mixture of 60 forward primers for TCR Vbeta segments and 13 reverse primers for TCR Jbeta segments was used in the multiplex PCR. A multiplex PCR assay on genomic DNA amplified the CDR3 region of rearranged TCR beta genes. The amplified TCR beta libraries were sequenced on the Illumina HiSeq System as 87-base-pair reads. Concerning the study's data processing: In a later analysis, 70 million to 95 million unique TCR beta chains were counted across the 690 or so repertoires, and roughly 11 million of these chains were shared by at least two donors. Raw reads were error-corrected and collapsed into unique sequences with a nearest-neighbor algorithm that merged closely related sequences to remove PCR and sequencing errors. Alignment of CDR3 sequences to IMGT reference sequences was used to assign V, D and J gene segments. For a sequence to be retained, a match of at least six nucleotides was required to both a V gene segment and a J gene segment. A rearrangement counted as productive if the CDR3 had no stop codons and remained in frame with V and J, and every other rearrangement counted as non-productive. Following IMGT convention, CDR3 was defined as the stretch from the second conserved V-encoded cysteine to the conserved J-encoded phenylalanine. In an earlier analysis of around 570 of the donors, sequences lacking an unambiguous match to a single V gene segment were excluded. An earlier analysis of fewer than 750 of the donors classified V segments as functional when productive rearrangements were above 56.7% and as segregating when the standard deviation between donors was above 5%. A statistical classification framework was developed to diagnose cytomegalovirus status using the catalog of TCR beta chain sequences. V and J gene assignment, in a later analysis, came from comparing TCR nucleotide sequences with IMGT/GENE-DB human TR gene sequences. A later analysis assigned CDR3 sequences and most-parsimonious VDJ recombination scenarios with the TCRdist pipeline. A later analysis defined each TCR beta chain by its CDR3 amino acid sequence plus V-gene family, and excluded reads lacking a unique V-gene family. In a later analysis, 500 to 700 highly shared, low-generation-probability nucleotide sequences were removed to address suspected cross-contamination and a sequencing artifact. In a later analysis, a clonal expansion index was calculated for each public chain from normalized within-repertoire ranks of inferred template counts. A later analysis computed generation probabilities with a VDJ recombination model fitted to out-of-frame rearrangements, and checked the results against IGoR. In a later analysis, hypergeometric tests were used to score TCR-TCR, TCR-HLA and TCR-CMV co-occurrence, with a repertoire-size bias correction applied to TCR pairs. A later analysis estimated false discovery rates by permuting HLA or CMV assignments 20 times. In a later analysis, co-occurring TCRs were grouped with DBSCAN, and TCRdist sequence similarity was added when clustering was performed within HLA-allele-positive subsets. Co-occurrence clustering excluded repertoires with fewer than 30,000 or more than 120,000 public chains, plus five with anomalous nucleotide sharing. What TCRdb holds here is the immuneACCESS table cut down to in-frame rearrangements. Part of the clones is not present; checked against another copy, under half of the missing clones reflect an unresolved V gene, and the others are unexplained. The V and J calls and clone size were taken over from that table, and D and trimming were inferred from the DNA. For this sample the table gives 210,000 or so clones, of which around 76% were detected only once. The top ten clones comprise approximately 0.6% of the sample.

About this clone itself: Its cognate antigen has yet to be identified. No much larger clone exists at a distance of one base, and base qualities are not known.

The TCR comes from a man between 18 and 35 years old in good health and CMV-seronegative. This chain joins TRBV7-9 to TRBJ1-1; 6 matching bases give a weak D call of TRBD1. Material: PBMCs. The CDR3 loop reads CAGIRTDLNTEAFF. The DNA reads TGTGCCGGAATCCGGACAGACTTGAACACTGAAGCTTTCTTT.